The 20 T cell receptor beta chains below were found in one sample sequenced in a study of cytomegalovirus exposure and HLA in healthy donors. It was with 60 Vbeta and 13 Jbeta primers that the PCR ran. Data came from immunoSEQ multiplex PCR; TCRdb stores just in-frame clones and leaves some out. The repertoire has some 130,000 clones, 65% to 80% of them found once; the top ten carry 1%. The material sequenced was PBMCs. The receptors here all came from a human donor in good health.

This clone appeared a few times. V is TRBV5-5 and J is TRBJ2-7; 13 bases agree with TRBD2. Germline CDR1 SGHKS, CDR2 YYEKEE (reference sequence). With 0 bases clipped from V and 0 bases from J, the junction kept 6 bases outside the gene matches. This CDR3 has 18 amino acids. CDR3 protein: CASSLGLAGGFSSYEQYF. CDR3 coding DNA: TGTGCCAGCAGCTTGGGACTAGCGGGGGGATTCAGCTCCTACGAGCAGTACTTC.

This chain connects TRBV27 to TRBJ2-2; unclear D gene. Germline V gene sequence: CDR1 MNHEY, CDR2 SMNVEV (reference sequence). This CDR3 region has 13 residues. V was trimmed by 5 bases and J by 2 bases, leaving 6 bases between them. Written as DNA, the CDR3 is TGTGCCAGCAGTATGCGTAACACCGGGGAGCTGTTTTTT. This encodes CASSMRNTGELFF.

This rearrangement joins TRBV14 to TRBJ2-7; TRBD1 might be the D (5 bases). Trimming left V 2 bases short and J 2 bases short, with 7 bases between. CDR1 and CDR2 from the germline V gene are SGHDN and FVKESK. CDR3 length: 13 residues. For the CDR3, the DNA is TGTGCCAGCAGCCAATACAGGACCTACGAGCAGTACTTC. Its protein product is CASSQYRTYEQYF.

The J gene is TRBJ2-5, the V gene TRBV7-9; no firm D call. The CDR3 is made up of 16 amino acids. Germline V gene data show CDR1 as SEHNR and CDR2 as FQNEAQ (reference sequence). V was cut by 4 bases and J by 0 bases, with 15 bases left in between. CDR3 in DNA: TGTGCCAGCAGCTCATTATTCTGGTCAGACCAAGAGACCCAGTACTTC. It specifies CASSSLFWSDQETQYF.

The chain has TRBV19 and TRBJ2-7, with D perhaps TRBD2 (6 bases). Trimming cost V 6 bases and J 3 bases, with 18 bases left between them. CDR3 size: 15 residues. Germline CDR1 reads LNHDA; CDR2 reads SQIVND (reference sequence). CDR3 region: CASRRDSLGVYEQYF. The CDR3 nucleotides are TGTGCCAGTAGGCGGGACTCATTAGGGGTCTACGAGCAGTACTTC.

The chain has TRBV5-1 and TRBJ2-6; D gene uncertain. V was clipped by 4 bases and J by 1 base, with 9 bases between them. From germline, CDR1 is SGHRS and CDR2 YFSETQ. The CDR3 spans 15 residues. The CDR3 region is CASSPEQSGANVLTF. The CDR3 coding sequence is TGCGCCAGCAGCCCCGAACAGTCTGGGGCCAACGTCCTGACTTTC.

The genes are TRBV29-1 and TRBJ2-7, with D perhaps TRBD1 (6 bases). The CDR3 length is 13 residues. In germline, CDR1 is SQVTM, CDR2 ANQGSEA. Trimming took off 4 bases at V and 7 bases at J, with 17 bases between the two ends. CDR3 DNA: TGCAGCGTTGCCCGACAGGACTTGGAGGAGCAGTACTTC. Translation: CSVARQDLEEQYF.

This clone was observed many times. J is TRBJ1-1 and V is TRBV6-1; 11 bases are a match to TRBD1. Trimming removed 2 bases from V and 4 bases from J; junction bases left unmatched: 3. Germline V lookup: CDR1 MNHNS, CDR2 SASEGT. The CDR3 consists of 15 residues. The CDR3 loop is CASSESGTGGTEAFF. The CDR3 coding sequence is TGTGCCAGCAGTGAATCCGGGACAGGGGGCACTGAAGCTTTCTTT.

V usage is TRBV6-4 and J usage is TRBJ1-1; no firm D call. The CDR3 is 13 residues long. In germline, CDR1 is MRHNA, CDR2 SNTAGT. V was clipped by 4 bases and J by 5 bases, with 11 bases between them. The CDR3 nucleotides are TGTGCCAGCAGTGCTGGGGAGAGGACTGAAGCTTTCTTT. This gives the protein CASSAGERTEAFF.

V gene TRBV28 combines with J gene TRBJ1-6; 9 bases align to TRBD1. V was clipped by 2 bases and J by 1 base; unmatched bases: 6. The CDR3 runs to 18 residues. Per the germline V gene, CDR1 is MDHEN and CDR2 is SYDVKM. CDR3 sequence: CASSLGGQGSSYNSPLHF. The CDR3 coding sequence is TGTGCCAGCAGTTTAGGTGGACAGGGGAGTTCCTATAATTCACCCCTCCACTTT.

V gene TRBV5-1 combines with J gene TRBJ2-2; the D is unclear. In germline, CDR1 is SGHRS, CDR2 YFSETQ. The ends were cut back, 6 bases at V and 5 bases at J, with 5 bases in the middle. This CDR3 is 11 amino acids long. For the CDR3, the DNA is TGCGCCAGCACACTAACCGGGGAGCTGTTTTTT. Translated: CASTLTGELFF.

The CDR3 nucleotides read TGTGCCAGCAGTCCCCTGGGGGGTAATGAAAATGAAAAACTGTTTTTT. This codes for CASSPLGGNENEKLFF. The chain links TRBV6-6 to TRBJ1-4, with D possibly matching TRBD1 (5 bases). The CDR3 length is 16 residues. Germline CDR1 and CDR2: MNHNY and SVGAGI (reference sequence). Between the trimmed V and J ends, which lost 5 bases and 5 bases, there was a span of 18 bases.

The V and J genes are TRBV28 and TRBJ1-3; TRBD1 matches at 7 bases. V gave up 4 bases and J gave up 2 bases; unmatched junction bases: 14. This CDR3 contains 18 residues. The V gene's germline CDR1 is MDHEN and CDR2 SYDVKM. CDR3 DNA sequence: TGTGCCAGCAGTTCACCACTGAGACAGGGTTTGGCTGGAAACACCATATATTTT. Translating it yields CASSSPLRQGLAGNTIYF.

The V gene is TRBV2, the J gene TRBJ1-3; 8 bases match TRBD1. The CDR3 totals 14 residues. CDR1 SNHLY and CDR2 FYNNEI come from the germline V gene. The ends lost 10 bases at V and 0 bases at J; junction bases unmatched: 5. DNA for the CDR3: TGTGCCAATAGACAGGGGAGCTCTGGAAACACCATATATTTT. This sequence encodes CANRQGSSGNTIYF.

This clone was counted a few times. The DNA of the CDR3 is TGTGCCACCAGCAGAGACCTTGACATGGTGGTGAAACTGTTTTTT. This translates into CATSRDLDMVVKLFF. The chain links TRBV15 to TRBJ1-4; D not resolved. Germline V gives CDR1 LNHNV, CDR2 YYDKDF (reference sequence). The CDR3 loop spans 15 amino acids. V dropped 0 bases and J dropped 11 bases, with 16 bases sitting between them.

This chain connects TRBV5-6 to TRBJ1-2, with D unclear. Trimming removed 0 bases at V and 8 bases at J, with 5 bases between. The V gene's germline CDR1 is SGHDT and CDR2 YYEEEE. CDR3 length: 11 residues. The CDR3 DNA sequence: TGTGCCAGCAGCTTGGGTCAGGGCTACACCTTC. This codes for CASSLGQGYTF. Combining the CDR3 with reference TRBV5-6 and TRBJ1-2 gives the whole variable domain DAGVTQSPTHLIKTRGQQVTLRCSPKSGHDTVSWYQQALGQGPQFIFQYYEEEERQRGNFPDRFSGHQFPNYSSELNVNALLLGDSALYLCASSLGQGYTFGSGTRLTVV.

The J gene is TRBJ2-1, the V gene TRBV5-1, with 7 bases lining up with TRBD1. The length of the CDR3 is 14 residues. V lost 4 bases to trimming and J lost 1 base; unmatched junction nucleotides: 2. The germline CDR1 and CDR2 sequences are SGHRS and YFSETQ. CDR3 coding DNA: TGCGCCAGCAGCCCGGGACAGTCCTACAATGAGCAGTTCTTC. It is translated as CASSPGQSYNEQFF.

The rearrangement joins TRBV6-6 to TRBJ2-6; D is unresolved. CDR3 length equals 16 residues. The germline V and J ends were trimmed by 1 base and 0 bases, with 7 bases remaining between them. Germline values: CDR1 MNHNY, CDR2 SVGAGI (reference sequence). CDR3 region: CASSYWQASGANVLTF. The CDR3 DNA reads TGTGCCAGCAGTTACTGGCAGGCCTCTGGGGCCAACGTCCTGACTTTC.

The V and J genes are TRBV7-9 and TRBJ1-2; tentative D call: TRBD1 (6 bases). Looked up from germline, CDR1 is SEHNR and CDR2 is FQNEAQ (reference sequence). This CDR3 has 14 residues. Trimming left V 3 bases short and J 4 bases short, with 12 bases between. The CDR3 spells CASSFYSGVYGYTF. The CDR3, as DNA: TGTGCCAGCAGCTTTTATTCAGGGGTCTATGGCTACACCTTC.

The chain joins TRBV6-1 to TRBJ2-2; D call uncertain. Germline V gene lookup returns CDR1 MNHNS and CDR2 SASEGT. Trimming removed 2 bases from V and 5 bases from J, with 6 bases in between. The CDR3 loop spans 13 amino acids. In nucleotides, the CDR3 is TGTGCCAGCAGTGAACGGTTGACCGGGGAGCTGTTTTTT. Its translation is CASSERLTGELFF.